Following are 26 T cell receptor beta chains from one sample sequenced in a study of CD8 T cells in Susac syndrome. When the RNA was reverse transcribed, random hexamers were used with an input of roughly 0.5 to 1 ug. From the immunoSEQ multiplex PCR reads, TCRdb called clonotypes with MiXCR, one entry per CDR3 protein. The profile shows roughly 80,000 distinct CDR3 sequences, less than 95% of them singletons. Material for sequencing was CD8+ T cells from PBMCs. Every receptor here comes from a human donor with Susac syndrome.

CDR3 sequence (DNA): TGTGCCAGCAGCTTAGCGCCTAGCGGGGGGGCCCTGTCGGATGAGCAGTTCTTC. Residues: CASSLAPSGGALSDEQFF. The rearrangement links TRBV7-2 to TRBJ2-1; 12 bases are a match to TRBD2. The CDR3 covers 18 residues. V lost 0 bases to trimming and J lost 8 bases; unmatched junction nucleotides: 11. Germline loops: CDR1 SGHTA, CDR2 FQGNSA.

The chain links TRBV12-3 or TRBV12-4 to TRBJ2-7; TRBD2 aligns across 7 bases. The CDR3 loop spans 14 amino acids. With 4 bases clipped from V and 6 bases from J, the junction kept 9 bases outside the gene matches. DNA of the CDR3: TGTGCCAGCAGTTCGAGTGGGGGGGTAGGCGAGCAGTACTTC. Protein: CASSSSGGVGEQYF.

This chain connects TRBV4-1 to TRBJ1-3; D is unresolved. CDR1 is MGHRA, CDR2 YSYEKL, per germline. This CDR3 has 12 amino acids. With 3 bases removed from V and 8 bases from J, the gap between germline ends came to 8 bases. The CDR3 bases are TGCGCCAGCAGCCACCCAGCAGACACCATATATTTT. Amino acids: CASSHPADTIYF.

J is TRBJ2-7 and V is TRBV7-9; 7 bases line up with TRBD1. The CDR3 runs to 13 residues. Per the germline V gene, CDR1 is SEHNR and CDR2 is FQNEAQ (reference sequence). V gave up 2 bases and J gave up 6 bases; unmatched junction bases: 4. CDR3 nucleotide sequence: TGTGCCAGCAGCTTAAGAGGGGGCGGCGAGCAGTACTTC. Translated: CASSLRGGGEQYF.

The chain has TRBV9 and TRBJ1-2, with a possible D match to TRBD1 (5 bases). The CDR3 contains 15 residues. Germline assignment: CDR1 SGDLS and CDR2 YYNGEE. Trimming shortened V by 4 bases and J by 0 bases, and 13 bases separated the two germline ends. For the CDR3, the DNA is TGTGCCAGCAGCTACGGGGACGGATCTAACTATGGCTACACCTTC. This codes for CASSYGDGSNYGYTF.

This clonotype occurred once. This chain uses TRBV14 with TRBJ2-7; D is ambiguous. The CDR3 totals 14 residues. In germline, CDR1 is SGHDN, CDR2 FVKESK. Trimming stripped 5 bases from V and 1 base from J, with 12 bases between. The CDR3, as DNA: TGTGCCAGCAGCGACAACCGTGGGTCCTACGAGCAGTACTTC. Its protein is CASSDNRGSYEQYF.

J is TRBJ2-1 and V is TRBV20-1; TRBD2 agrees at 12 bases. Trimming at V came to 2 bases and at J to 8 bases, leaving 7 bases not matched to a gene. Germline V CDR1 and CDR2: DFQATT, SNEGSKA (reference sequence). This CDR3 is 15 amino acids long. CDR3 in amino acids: CSARPSGGGRDEQFF. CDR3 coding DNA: TGCAGTGCTAGACCTAGCGGGGGGGGGCGCGATGAGCAGTTCTTC.

This chain's CDR3 is CAWNPNRDLTYGYTF. The CDR3, as DNA: TGTGCCTGGAATCCGAACAGGGACCTGACATATGGCTACACCTTC. This chain connects TRBV30 to TRBJ1-2; D perhaps matches TRBD1 (6 bases). The CDR3 length is 15 residues. Trimming removed 4 bases at V and 5 bases at J, with 20 bases between. Germline loops: CDR1 GTSNPN, CDR2 SVGIG (reference sequence). The complete variable domain, with remaining parts taken from reference TRBV30 and TRBJ1-2, reads SQTIHQWPATLVQPVGSPLSLECTVEGTSNPNLYWYRQAAGRGLQLLFYSVGIGQISSEVPQNLSASRPQDRQFILSSKKLLLSDSGFYLCAWNPNRDLTYGYTFGSGTRLTVV.

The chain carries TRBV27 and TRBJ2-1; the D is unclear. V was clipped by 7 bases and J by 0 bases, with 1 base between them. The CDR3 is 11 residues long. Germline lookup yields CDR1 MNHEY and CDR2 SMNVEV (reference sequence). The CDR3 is CASTSYNEQFF. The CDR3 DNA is TGTGCCAGCACCTCCTACAATGAGCAGTTCTTC.

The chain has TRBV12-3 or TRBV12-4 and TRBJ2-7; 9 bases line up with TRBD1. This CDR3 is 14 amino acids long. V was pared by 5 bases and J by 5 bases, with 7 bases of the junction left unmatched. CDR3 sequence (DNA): TGTGCCAGCAGTACCCACAGGGGGCACGACGAGCAGTACTTC. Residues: CASSTHRGHDEQYF.

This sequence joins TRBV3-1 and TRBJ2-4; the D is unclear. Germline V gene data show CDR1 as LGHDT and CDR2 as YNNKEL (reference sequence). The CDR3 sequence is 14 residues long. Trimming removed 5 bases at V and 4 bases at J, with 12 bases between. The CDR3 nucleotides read TGTGCCAGCAGCTTCAGGAGAGAGAAAAACATTCAGTACTTC. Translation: CASSFRREKNIQYF.

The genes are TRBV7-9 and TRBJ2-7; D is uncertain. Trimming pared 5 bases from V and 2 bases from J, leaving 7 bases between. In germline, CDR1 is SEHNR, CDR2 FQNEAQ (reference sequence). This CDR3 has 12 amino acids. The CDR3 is CASSPRAYEQYF. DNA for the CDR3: TGTGCCAGCAGCCCTAGGGCCTACGAGCAGTACTTC.

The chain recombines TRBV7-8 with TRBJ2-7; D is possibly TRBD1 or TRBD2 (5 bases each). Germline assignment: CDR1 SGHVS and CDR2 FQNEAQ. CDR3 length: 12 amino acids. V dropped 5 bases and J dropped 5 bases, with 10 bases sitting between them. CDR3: CASSQRGHEQYF. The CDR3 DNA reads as TGTGCCAGCAGCCAACGGGGACACGAGCAGTACTTC.

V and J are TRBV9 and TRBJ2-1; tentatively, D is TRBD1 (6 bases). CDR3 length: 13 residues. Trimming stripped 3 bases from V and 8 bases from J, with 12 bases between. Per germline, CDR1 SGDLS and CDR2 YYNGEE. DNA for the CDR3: TGTGCCAGCAGCGGACAGGAGACCCATGAGCAGTTCTTC. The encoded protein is CASSGQETHEQFF. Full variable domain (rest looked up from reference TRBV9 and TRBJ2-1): DSGVTQTPKHLITATGQRVTLRCSPRSGDLSVYWYQQSLDQGLQFLIQYYNGEERAKGNILERFSAQQFPDLHSELNLSSLELGDSALYFCASSGQETHEQFFGPGTRLTVL.

CDR3: CAISKTGGSPGANVLTF. In DNA, the CDR3 is TGTGCCATCAGTAAGACAGGGGGCAGTCCTGGGGCCAACGTCCTGACTTTC. This chain uses TRBV10-3 with TRBJ2-6; 10 nucleotides line up with TRBD1. V lost 5 bases to trimming and J lost 2 bases; unmatched junction nucleotides: 6. The CDR3 extends over 17 amino acids. Germline loops: CDR1 ENHRY, CDR2 SYGVKD.

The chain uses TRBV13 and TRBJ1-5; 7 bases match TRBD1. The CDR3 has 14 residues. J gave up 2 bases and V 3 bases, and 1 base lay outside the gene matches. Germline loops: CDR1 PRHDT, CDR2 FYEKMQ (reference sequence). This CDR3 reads CASSFGTGNQPQHF. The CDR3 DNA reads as TGTGCCAGCAGCTTTGGGACAGGCAATCAGCCCCAGCATTTT.

Here the CDR3 DNA reads TGTGCCAGCGAACAGGGGGGGGGCGCTCGGTACAATGAGCAGTTCTTC. This gives the protein CASEQGGGARYNEQFF. The chain joins TRBV7-9 to TRBJ2-1, with TRBD1 as a possible D gene (8 bases). The CDR3 is 16 residues long. The V gene's germline CDR1 is SEHNR and CDR2 FQNEAQ (reference sequence). V dropped 8 bases and J dropped 4 bases, with 21 bases sitting between them.

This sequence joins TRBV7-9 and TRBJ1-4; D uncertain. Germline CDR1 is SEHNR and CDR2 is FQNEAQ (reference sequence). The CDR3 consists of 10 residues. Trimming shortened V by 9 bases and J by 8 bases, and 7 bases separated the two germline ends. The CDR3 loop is CASSREKLFF. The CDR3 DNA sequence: TGTGCCAGTTCGCGGGAAAAACTGTTTTTT.

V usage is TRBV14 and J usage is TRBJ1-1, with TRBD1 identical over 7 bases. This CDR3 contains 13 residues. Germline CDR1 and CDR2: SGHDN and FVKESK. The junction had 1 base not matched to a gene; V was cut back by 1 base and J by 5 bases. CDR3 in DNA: TGTGCCAGCAGCCAAGGCAGGGGGACTGAAGCTTTCTTT. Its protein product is CASSQGRGTEAFF. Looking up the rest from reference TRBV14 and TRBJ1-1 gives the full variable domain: EAGVTQFPSHSVIEKGQTVTLRCDPISGHDNLYWYRRVMGKEIKFLLHFVKESKQDESGMPNNRFLAERTGGTYSTLKVQPAELEDSGVYFCASSQGRGTEAFFGQGTRLTVV.

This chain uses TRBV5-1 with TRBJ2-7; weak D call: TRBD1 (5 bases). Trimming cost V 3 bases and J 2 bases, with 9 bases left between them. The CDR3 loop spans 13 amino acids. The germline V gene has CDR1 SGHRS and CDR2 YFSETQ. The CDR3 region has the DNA TGCGCCAGCAGCTGGGGCCAAACCTACGAGCAGTACTTC. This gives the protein CASSWGQTYEQYF.

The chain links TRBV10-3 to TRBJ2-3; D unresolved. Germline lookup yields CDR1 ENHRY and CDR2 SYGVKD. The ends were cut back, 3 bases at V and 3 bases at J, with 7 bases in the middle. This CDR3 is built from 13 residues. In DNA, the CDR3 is TGTGCCATCAGTGAAGACATTACAGATACGCAGTATTTT. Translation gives CAISEDITDTQYF.

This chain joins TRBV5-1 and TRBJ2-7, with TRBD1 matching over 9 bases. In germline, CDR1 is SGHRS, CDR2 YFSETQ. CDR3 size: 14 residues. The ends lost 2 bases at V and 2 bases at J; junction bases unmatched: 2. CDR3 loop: CASSFRDRAYEQYF. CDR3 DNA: TGCGCCAGCAGCTTTCGGGACAGGGCCTACGAGCAGTACTTC. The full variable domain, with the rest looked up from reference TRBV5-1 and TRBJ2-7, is KAGVTQTPRYLIKTRGQQVTLSCSPISGHRSVSWYQQTPGQGLQFLFEYFSETQRNKGNFPGRFSGRQFSNSRSEMNVSTLELGDSALYLCASSFRDRAYEQYFGPGTRLTVT.

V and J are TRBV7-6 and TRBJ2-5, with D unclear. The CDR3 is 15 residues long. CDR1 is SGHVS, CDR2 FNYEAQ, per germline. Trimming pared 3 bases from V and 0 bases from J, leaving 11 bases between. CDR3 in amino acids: CASSFTSWYQETQYF. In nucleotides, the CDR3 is TGTGCCAGCAGCTTTACGTCTTGGTACCAAGAGACCCAGTACTTC.

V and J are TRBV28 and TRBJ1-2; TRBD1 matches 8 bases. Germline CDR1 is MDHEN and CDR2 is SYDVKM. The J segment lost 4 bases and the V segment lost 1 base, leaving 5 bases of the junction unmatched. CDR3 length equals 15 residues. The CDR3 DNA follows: TGTGCCAGCAGTTTATCCCGGGACAGGTTCTATGGCTACACCTTC. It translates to CASSLSRDRFYGYTF.

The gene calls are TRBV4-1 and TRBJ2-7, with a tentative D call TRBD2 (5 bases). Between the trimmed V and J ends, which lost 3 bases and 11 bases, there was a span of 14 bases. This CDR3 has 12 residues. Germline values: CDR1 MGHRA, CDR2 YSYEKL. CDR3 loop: CASSHDGETEYF. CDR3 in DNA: TGCGCCAGCAGCCATGACGGGGAGACCGAGTACTTC.

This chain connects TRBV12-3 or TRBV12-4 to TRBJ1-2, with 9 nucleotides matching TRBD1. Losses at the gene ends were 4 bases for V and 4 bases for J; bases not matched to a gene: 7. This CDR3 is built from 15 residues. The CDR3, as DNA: TGTGCCAGCAGTTCCTTGACAGGGGGTGTCTATGGCTACACCTTC. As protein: CASSSLTGGVYGYTF.